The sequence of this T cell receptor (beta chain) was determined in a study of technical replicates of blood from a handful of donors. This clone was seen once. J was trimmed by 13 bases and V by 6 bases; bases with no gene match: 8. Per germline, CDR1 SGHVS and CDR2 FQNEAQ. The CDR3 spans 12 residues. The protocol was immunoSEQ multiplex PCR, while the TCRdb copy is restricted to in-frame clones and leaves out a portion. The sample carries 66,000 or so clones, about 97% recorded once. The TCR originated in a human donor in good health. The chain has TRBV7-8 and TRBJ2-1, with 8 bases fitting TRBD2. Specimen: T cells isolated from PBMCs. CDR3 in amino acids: CASSRDREGQFF. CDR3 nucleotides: TGTGCCAGCAGTCGGGACCGGGAGGGCCAGTTCTTC.